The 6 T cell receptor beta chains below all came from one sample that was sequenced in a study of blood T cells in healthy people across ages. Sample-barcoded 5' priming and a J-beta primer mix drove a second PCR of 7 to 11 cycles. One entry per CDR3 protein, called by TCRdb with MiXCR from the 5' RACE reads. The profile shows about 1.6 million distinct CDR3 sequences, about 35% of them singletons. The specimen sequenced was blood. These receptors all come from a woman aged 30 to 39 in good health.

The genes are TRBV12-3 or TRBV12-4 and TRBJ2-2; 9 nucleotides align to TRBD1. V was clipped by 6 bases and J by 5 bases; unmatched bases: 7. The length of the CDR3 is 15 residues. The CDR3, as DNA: TGTGCCAGCAGAGCCGGGACAGGGTCGACCGGGGAGCTGTTTTTT. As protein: CASRAGTGSTGELFF.

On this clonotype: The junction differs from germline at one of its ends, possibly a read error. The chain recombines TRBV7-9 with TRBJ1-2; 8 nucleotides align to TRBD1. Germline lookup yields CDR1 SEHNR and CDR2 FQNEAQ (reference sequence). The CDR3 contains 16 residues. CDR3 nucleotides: TGTGTCAGCAGCTTAGTTAACCAGGGGGCTGACACTGGCTACACCTTC. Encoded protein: CVSSLVNQGADTGYTF.

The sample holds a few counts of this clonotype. CDR3 DNA: TGTGCCAGCAGTTTAATCTGGGGGCAGGGCAATCAGCCCCAGCATTTT. Protein sequence: CASSLIWGQGNQPQHF. The chain uses TRBV27 and TRBJ1-5; D might be TRBD1 (6 bases). The ends were cut back, 2 bases at V and 2 bases at J, with 13 bases in the middle. In germline, CDR1 is MNHEY, CDR2 SMNVEV (reference sequence). The CDR3 sequence is 16 residues long.

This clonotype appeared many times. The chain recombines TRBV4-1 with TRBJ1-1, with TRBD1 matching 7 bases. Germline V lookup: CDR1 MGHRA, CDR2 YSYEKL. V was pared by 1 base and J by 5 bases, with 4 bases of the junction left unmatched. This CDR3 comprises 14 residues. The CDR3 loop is CASSQGVRGTEAFF. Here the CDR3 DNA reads TGCGCCAGCAGCCAAGGTGTCAGGGGGACTGAAGCTTTCTTT.

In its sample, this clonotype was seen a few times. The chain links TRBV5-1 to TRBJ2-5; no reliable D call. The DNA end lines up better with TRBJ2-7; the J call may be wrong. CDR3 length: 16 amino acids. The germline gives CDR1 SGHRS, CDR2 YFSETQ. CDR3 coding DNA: TGCGCCAGCAGCTTGGATCCCGGCAGGACGGCCTACGAGCAGTACTTC. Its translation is CASSLDPGRTAYEQYF.

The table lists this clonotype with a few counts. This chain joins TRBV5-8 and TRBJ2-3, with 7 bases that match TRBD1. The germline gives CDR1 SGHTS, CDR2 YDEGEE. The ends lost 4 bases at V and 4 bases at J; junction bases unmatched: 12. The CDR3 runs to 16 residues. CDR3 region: CASSLNVGQVPDTQYF. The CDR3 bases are TGTGCCAGCAGCCTGAACGTCGGACAGGTCCCAGATACGCAGTATTTT.